The T cell receptor (beta chain) under discussion was sequenced for a study of T cells in Graves' hyperthyroidism and ophthalmopathy. Between the trimmed V and J ends, which lost 11 bases and 2 bases, there was a span of 15 bases. Per germline, CDR1 ENHRY and CDR2 SYGVKD. The CDR3 has 13 amino acids. Patients showing uncontrolled infection, other autoimmune disease, pregnancy or lactation were ineligible. This clonotype has ten or more counts. What it binds is not known. Researchers amplified the TCR beta CDR3 regions from RNA transcripts. TCR CDR3 regions were first amplified by RT-PCR with HTBI primers. TCRdb ran MiXCR on the multiplex PCR reads and lists one entry per CDR3 protein. The sample shows roughly 500,000 distinct CDR3 sequences, 40% to 50% of them seen only once. Findings and limits, study-wide: A model built on 13 V-J features separated ophthalmopathy from stable hyperthyroidism. Model output signaled ophthalmopathy a median approximately 6.2 months ahead of onset. Most clonotypes that expanded in the thyroid above 0.001 also showed up in blood.

Material: peripheral blood or thyroid tissue (not recorded which). J is TRBJ2-5 and V is TRBV10-3, with no clear D. The sequence came from an adult woman with Graves' disease, either hyperthyroidism or ophthalmopathy (not recorded which). The CDR3: CAASPTVQETQYF. The DNA for the CDR3 is TGTGCCGCTTCCCCGACTGTGCAAGAGACCCAGTACTTC.